Listed below are T cell receptor beta chains from one sample, sequenced in a study of blood T cells in healthy people across ages. TCRdb re-analysed the 5' RACE reads in MiXCR, keeping a single row per CDR3 protein. The table shows around 780,000 distinct CDR3 sequences, with roughly 50% occurring only once. Source material: blood. The receptors were sampled from a man aged 40-49 years in good health. The CDR3 runs from the conserved cysteine through the conserved F or W. The order of the fields is V gene, clone size, D gene, J gene, CDR3 length, CDR3 DNA, CDR3 protein. The D gene is left open where the match is weak. The listing skips clone size in some rows; elsewhere it reads once, few, many or a size class.

TRBV12-3/TRBV12-4	NA	TRBD1	TRBJ2-4	13	TGTGCCAGCAGTTCTCGACAGGGAAACATTCAGTACTTC	CASSSRQGNIQYF
TRBV4-2	few	TRBD1	TRBJ1-2	14	TGTGCCAGCAGCCCCTGGGACAGGGAATATGGCTACACCTTC	CASSPWDREYGYTF
TRBV28	few	NA	TRBJ2-7	17	TGTGCCAGCAGATCTTACGGAGGGGACAGTTCCTCCTACGAGCAGTACTTC	CASRSYGGDSSSYEQYF
TRBV7-9	NA	NA	TRBJ2-7	13	TGTGCCAGCAGCCCCGACGGGTCCTACGAGCAGTACTTC	CASSPDGSYEQYF
TRBV5-1	NA	NA	TRBJ2-7	15	TGCGCCAGCACTTCACAGGGATCCCTCTCCTACGAGCAGTACTTC	CASTSQGSLSYEQYF
TRBV29-1	NA	NA	TRBJ2-5	15	TGCAGCGTGCGAGGGGGGGAAAGGGGCTGGGAGACCCAGTACTTC	CSVRGGERGWETQYF
TRBV21-1	NA	NA	TRBJ2-7	16	TGTGCCAGCAGCAAACGTGGACCCGGGATTAACTACGAGCAGTACTTC	CASSKRGPGINYEQYF
TRBV9	few	NA	TRBJ2-7	16	TGTGCCAGACCGACAGGACAGGAGGGGCTCTCCTACGAGCAGTACTTC	CARPTGQEGLSYEQYF
TRBV29-1	NA	NA	TRBJ1-1	13	TGCAGCGTTACCTTAAACGAGCTAACTGAAGCTTTCTTT	CSVTLNELTEAFF
TRBV6-6	once	NA	TRBJ2-1	13	TGTGCCAGCAGTTATGTGCAGGGCGGTGAGCAGTTCTTC	CASSYVQGGEQFF
TRBV7-2	NA	TRBD1	TRBJ2-7	15	TGTGCCAGCAGCTTCGGGGACAGGTCCTCCTACGAGCAGTACTTC	CASSFGDRSSYEQYF
TRBV4-1	NA	NA	TRBJ2-1	13	TGCGCCAGCAGCCAAGCTACAGACAATGAGCAGTTCTTC	CASSQATDNEQFF
TRBV4-2	few	NA	TRBJ2-7	22	TGTGCCAGCAGCCAAAAGATCACCACAGGTCCTGCAAACCCGACCATGGTCTACGAGCAGTACTTC	CASSQKITTGPANPTMVYEQYF
TRBV20-1	NA	NA	TRBJ2-4	14	TGCAGTAAAAAGGATCTTCTGGCCAAAAACATTCAGTACTTC	CSKKDLLAKNIQYF
TRBV11-2	NA	NA	TRBJ2-1	16	TGTGCCAGCAGCCGAACTGGTTTATGGAGTGAGGGTGAGCAGTTCTTC	CASSRTGLWSEGEQFF
TRBV5-1	NA	NA	TRBJ2-5	16	TGCGCCAGCAGCGGTATGGTGGGAGCGTTCCAAGAGACCCAGTACTTC	CASSGMVGAFQETQYF